This T cell receptor beta chain is drawn from a study of shared clonotypes between healthy human individuals. Study outcomes and limitations: Among a handful of donors, approximately 5% of naive CD4 clonotypes were found in common.

V lost 2 bases to trimming and J lost 4 bases, with 9 bases between them. In germline, CDR1 is SGHKS, CDR2 YYEKEE (reference sequence). This CDR3 spans 13 amino acids. Replicate PCRs for sorted subsets used approximately 220 ng DNA; this equaled tens of thousands of T cell genomes. Per the original data handling: Filtering differed for immunoSEQ, which gave only junction sequences without quality scores. Profiling relied on immunoSEQ multiplex PCR, and the TCRdb table lists in-frame clones only, not all of them. V and J calls and clone size follow that table, whereas D and trimming were derived from the DNA. Of over a million clones listed, about 84% were seen once; the top ten hold roughly 0.56%. For this clone: Antigen unknown.

Partitioning of CD4+ cells yielded a CD45RA+ naive subset and a CD45RA-negative memory subset. This clonotype originated in a man between 18 and 35 years old in good health. Some clones in this sample may be carry-over from other donors' samples. The chain employs TRBV5-5 and TRBJ1-2; D possibly corresponds to TRBD1 (6 bases). Input material: memory CD4+ T cells from PBMCs. As to subset: CD45RA-negative fraction. The CDR3 here is CASSFGGLYGYTF. In DNA form, the CDR3 reads TGTGCCAGCAGCTTCGGGGGGCTCTATGGCTACACCTTC.